The rows below give T cell receptor beta chains drawn from one sample of a study of blood T cell repertoires in COVID-19. Assay used: immunoSEQ multiplex PCR; TCRdb lists only in-frame clones, some missing. The sample holds about 210,000 clones, about 87% seen once. The specimen was PBMCs or T cells enriched from blood (not recorded which). Receptors were obtained from a man between 18 and 29 years old with acute COVID-19. CDR3s include the opening cysteine and the closing phenylalanine or tryptophan. The order of the fields is V gene, clone size, D gene, J gene, CDR3 DNA, CDR3 protein. The D gene is left open where the match is weak. Rows may omit the clone size; those that give it use once, few, many or a size class.

v_call: TRBV6-1; clone_size: few; d_call: TRBD1; j_call: TRBJ1-1; cdr3_nt: TGTGCCAGCAGTGAAAACAGGGGGACTGAAGCTTTCTTT; cdr3_aa: CASSENRGTEAFF
v_call: TRBV27; clone_size: .; d_call: TRBD1; j_call: TRBJ1-2; cdr3_nt: TGTGCCAGCAGTCGCAGACAGGGTGATGGCTACACCTTC; cdr3_aa: CASSRRQGDGYTF
v_call: TRBV4-3; clone_size: .; d_call: TRBD1; j_call: TRBJ1-2; cdr3_nt: TGCGCCAGCAGCCAGCGGGACAGGGTTAACTATGGCTACACCTTC; cdr3_aa: CASSQRDRVNYGYTF
v_call: TRBV29-1; clone_size: .; d_call: .; j_call: TRBJ1-1; cdr3_nt: TGCAGCGTTGTCATCGACGCGGGCACTGAAGCTTTCTTT; cdr3_aa: CSVVIDAGTEAFF
v_call: TRBV5-5; clone_size: .; d_call: .; j_call: TRBJ2-1; cdr3_nt: TGTGCCAGCAGCTCGACGGGATCCTACAATGAGCAGTTCTTC; cdr3_aa: CASSSTGSYNEQFF
v_call: TRBV11-3; clone_size: .; d_call: TRBD2; j_call: TRBJ2-3; cdr3_nt: TGTGCCAGCAGCTTAGAGGGTACTAGCGGGAGGGCCACGACAGATACGCAGTATTTT; cdr3_aa: CASSLEGTSGRATTDTQYF
v_call: TRBV6-5; clone_size: .; d_call: .; j_call: TRBJ2-2; cdr3_nt: TGTGCCGACAACTGGAACAGGACCTACACCGGGGAGCTGTTTTTT; cdr3_aa: CADNWNRTYTGELFF
v_call: TRBV6-5; clone_size: .; d_call: TRBD1; j_call: TRBJ2-5; cdr3_nt: TGTGCCAGCAGTTTCCCGGGACAGGGAGACCAAGAGACCCAGTACTTC; cdr3_aa: CASSFPGQGDQETQYF
v_call: TRBV6-5; clone_size: .; d_call: TRBD1; j_call: TRBJ2-5; cdr3_nt: TGTGCCAGCACTCGACAGGGCCAAGAGACCCAGTACTTC; cdr3_aa: CASTRQGQETQYF
v_call: TRBV7-7; clone_size: .; d_call: TRBD1; j_call: TRBJ2-2; cdr3_nt: TGTGCTAGCAGCTTAGCGTTCGGACAGGGCGGGGAGCTGTTTTTT; cdr3_aa: CASSLAFGQGGELFF
v_call: TRBV19; clone_size: .; d_call: TRBD2; j_call: TRBJ2-2; cdr3_nt: TGTGCCAGTAGTTTGCTCGGACTAGCGGGAGGAGGCACCGGGGAGCTGTTTTTT; cdr3_aa: CASSLLGLAGGGTGELFF
v_call: TRBV18; clone_size: .; d_call: .; j_call: TRBJ1-2; cdr3_nt: TGTGCCAGCTCACCGACGGAGGGGCAGGCCAGGGATGGCTACACCTTC; cdr3_aa: CASSPTEGQARDGYTF
v_call: TRBV9; clone_size: few; d_call: TRBD1; j_call: TRBJ2-1; cdr3_nt: TGTGCCAGCAGCGTGGCAGGGGGCAATGAGCAGTTCTTC; cdr3_aa: CASSVAGGNEQFF
v_call: TRBV5-1; clone_size: .; d_call: .; j_call: TRBJ1-2; cdr3_nt: TGCGCCAGCAGCTTGACGGACAGCCTACTCTATGGCTACACCTTC; cdr3_aa: CASSLTDSLLYGYTF
v_call: TRBV9; clone_size: .; d_call: TRBD2; j_call: TRBJ2-7; cdr3_nt: TGTGCCAGCAGCCAAGGTAGCGGGAGTCTTTACGAGCAGTACTTC; cdr3_aa: CASSQGSGSLYEQYF
v_call: TRBV6-2/TRBV6-3; clone_size: .; d_call: TRBD1; j_call: TRBJ1-5; cdr3_nt: TGTGCCAGCAGTTACACCCGGACAGGGGGCTTTACACATCAGCCCCAGCATTTT; cdr3_aa: CASSYTRTGGFTHQPQHF
v_call: TRBV27; clone_size: .; d_call: .; j_call: TRBJ1-2; cdr3_nt: TGTGCCAGCAGTTACGACAGTGGCTATGGCTACACCTTC; cdr3_aa: CASSYDSGYGYTF